One T cell receptor (beta chain) is described in this entry. What it binds is not known. The data were taken from a study of cytomegalovirus exposure and HLA in healthy donors. Whole-study findings and limits: Most of the TCR beta V segments (in an earlier analysis) were productive either about 87% or about 30% of the time. In a later analysis, TCR beta V- and J-gene trimming showed a link to a missense DCLRE1C variant.

The CDR3 has 14 residues. V was shortened by 4 bases and J by 5 bases, with 14 bases between the two germline ends. The germline V gene has CDR1 MNHNS and CDR2 SASEGT. The PCR used 60 Vbeta and 13 Jbeta primers. Measured with immunoSEQ multiplex PCR; TCRdb has only the in-frame clones, and not every one. Its table records roughly 80,000 clones. The sequenced sample consisted of PBMCs. The chain is built from TRBV6-1 and TRBJ2-5; D gene uncertain. The TCR comes from a woman aged 30 to 39 in good health and CMV-seronegative. As DNA, the CDR3 is TGTGCCAGCAGTGGTAGACAAGGCTGGGAGACCCAGTACTTC. Translated: CASSGRQGWETQYF.